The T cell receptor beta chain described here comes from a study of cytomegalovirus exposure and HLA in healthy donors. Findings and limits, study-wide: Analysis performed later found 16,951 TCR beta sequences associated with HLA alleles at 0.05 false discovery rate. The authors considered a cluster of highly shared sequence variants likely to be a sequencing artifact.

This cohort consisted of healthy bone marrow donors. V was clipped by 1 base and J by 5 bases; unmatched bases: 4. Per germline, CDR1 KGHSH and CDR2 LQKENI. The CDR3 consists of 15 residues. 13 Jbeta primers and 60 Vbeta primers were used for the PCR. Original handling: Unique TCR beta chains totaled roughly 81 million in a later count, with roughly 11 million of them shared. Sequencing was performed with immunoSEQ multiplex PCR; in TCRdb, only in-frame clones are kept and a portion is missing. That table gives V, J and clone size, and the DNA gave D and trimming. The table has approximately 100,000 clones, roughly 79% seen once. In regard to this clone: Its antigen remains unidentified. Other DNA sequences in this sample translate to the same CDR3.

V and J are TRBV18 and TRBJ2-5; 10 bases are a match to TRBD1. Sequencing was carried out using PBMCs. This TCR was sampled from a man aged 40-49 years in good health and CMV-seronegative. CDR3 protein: CASSPLPGQGETQYF. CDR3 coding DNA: TGTGCCAGCTCACCACTTCCGGGACAGGGGGAGACCCAGTACTTC. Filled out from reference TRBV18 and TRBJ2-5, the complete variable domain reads NAGVMQNPRHLVRRRGQEARLRCSPMKGHSHVYWYRQLPEEGLKFMVYLQKENIIDESGMPKERFSAEFPKEGPSILRIQQVVRGDSAAYFCASSPLPGQGETQYFGPGTRLLVL.